Below are 28 T cell receptor beta chains sequenced from a single sample in a study of human T cells and chemical hapten exposure. MiXCR, run by TCRdb on the RACE reads, gives a single entry per CDR3 protein. The sample has approximately 180,000 distinct CDR3 sequences, 30% seen once. The time point: pre-sensitization, week 0. As for treatment: therapeutic diphenylcyclopropenone sensitization with weekly scalp DPC. This specimen was whole blood, taken in connection with sensitization to the hapten diphenylcyclopropenone (DPC). These receptor sequences come from a woman in her 30s with alopecia areata. Some clones in this sample may be carry-over from other donors' samples.

This clonotype was observed a handful of times. The chain carries TRBV10-3 and TRBJ2-1; TRBD1 matches 7 bases. This CDR3 spans 16 amino acids. In germline, CDR1 is ENHRY, CDR2 SYGVKD. Trimming cost V 7 bases and J 7 bases; bases outside gene matches: 16. The CDR3: CAIKGDSPTFLNEQFF. The CDR3 bases are TGTGCCATCAAAGGGGACAGTCCAACCTTCTTGAATGAGCAGTTCTTC.

This clonotype was seen a few times. The chain joins TRBV6-2 or TRBV6-3 to TRBJ1-6; tentatively, D is TRBD1 (6 bases). The germline V gene has CDR1 MNHEY and CDR2 SVGEGT. The CDR3 is 16 amino acids. Trimming removed 0 bases from V and 8 bases from J, with 14 bases in between. The CDR3, as DNA: TGTGCCAGCAGTTACTCGATGTCCAGGGGATATTCACCCCTCCACTTT. Its translation: CASSYSMSRGYSPLHF.

The chain has TRBV11-2 and TRBJ2-1; D is unclear. V was pared by 5 bases and J by 4 bases, with 12 bases between. The CDR3 sequence is 14 residues long. Looked up from germline, CDR1 is SGHAT and CDR2 is FQNNGV. The CDR3 loop reads CASSTRTVYNEQFF. CDR3 DNA: TGTGCCAGCAGCACGCGGACGGTATACAATGAGCAGTTCTTC.

The chain links TRBV29-1 to TRBJ2-1; 12 bases line up with TRBD2. Trimming at V came to 5 bases and at J to 7 bases, leaving 6 bases not matched to a gene. The CDR3 spans 14 residues. Per germline, CDR1 SQVTM and CDR2 ANQGSEA. The CDR3 nucleotides are TGCAGCGTTCGGAGACTAGCGGGAGAAAATGAGCAGTTCTTC. This translates into CSVRRLAGENEQFF.

This chain connects TRBV28 to TRBJ1-1, with a weak D call TRBD1 (5 bases). The V end was cut by 0 bases, the J end by 8 bases, with 13 bases between. The CDR3 length is 14 residues. Germline CDR1 and CDR2: MDHEN and SYDVKM. CDR3 DNA sequence: TGTGCCAGCAGTTTATGGGGGGGGAACAGAGAAGCTTTCTTT. Amino acids: CASSLWGGNREAFF.

The chain has TRBV28 and TRBJ1-1; D is ambiguous. The V and J ends lost 6 bases and 2 bases respectively, with 13 bases between them. Germline V gene data show CDR1 as MDHEN and CDR2 as SYDVKM. There are 14 residues in the CDR3. The CDR3 loop reads CASRPAGINTEAFF. The CDR3 DNA is TGTGCCAGCAGGCCCGCTGGAATTAACACTGAAGCTTTCTTT.

This clonotype came up a few times. This rearrangement joins TRBV11-2 to TRBJ1-2; D unresolved. V was shortened by 1 base and J by 8 bases, with 8 bases between the two germline ends. This CDR3 is built from 12 residues. The V gene's germline CDR1 is SGHAT and CDR2 FQNNGV. CDR3 in DNA: TGTGCCAGCAGCTTAGTGGGCCGGGGCTACACCTTC. It codes for CASSLVGRGYTF.

As DNA, the CDR3 is TGTGCCAGCAGCTGGGACGTCTACAATCAGCCCCAGCATTTT. Translating gives CASSWDVYNQPQHF. The V and J genes are TRBV5-5 and TRBJ1-5; TRBD1 might be the D (5 bases). The V gene's germline CDR1 is SGHKS and CDR2 YYEKEE (reference sequence). With 3 bases removed from V and 3 bases from J, the gap between germline ends came to 10 bases. The CDR3 is 14 amino acids. The full variable domain, completed using reference TRBV5-5 and TRBJ1-5, is DAGVTQSPTHLIKTRGQQVTLRCSPISGHKSVSWYQQVLGQGPQFIFQYYEKEERGRGNFPDRFSARQFPNYSSELNVNALLLGDSALYLCASSWDVYNQPQHFGDGTRLSIL.

This clonotype was detected ten times or more. The chain joins TRBV28 to TRBJ1-2; D not resolved. Trimming removed 8 bases from V and 0 bases from J, with 13 bases in between. The CDR3 spans 14 residues. Per germline, CDR1 MDHEN and CDR2 SYDVKM. CDR3 loop: CASSSPWANYGYTF. As DNA, the CDR3 is TGTGCCAGCTCCTCTCCCTGGGCTAACTATGGCTACACCTTC.

The V call is TRBV2, the J call TRBJ1-4, with D possibly TRBD1 on 5 matching bases. V dropped 0 bases and J dropped 8 bases, with 13 bases sitting between them. In germline, CDR1 is SNHLY, CDR2 FYNNEI. The CDR3 covers 15 residues. The CDR3 DNA follows: TGTGCCAGCAGTGAAGCGCCGGGACGGCCCGAAAAACTGTTTTTT. Its translation: CASSEAPGRPEKLFF.

This clonotype was detected ten times or more. The chain recombines TRBV6-2 or TRBV6-3 with TRBJ2-1, with 7 bases aligning to TRBD1. V lost 3 bases to trimming and J lost 3 bases; unmatched junction nucleotides: 14. The germline V gene encodes CDR1 MNHEY and CDR2 SVGEGT. CDR3 length: 18 residues. The CDR3 is CASSYTPPGTANYNEQFF. The DNA of the CDR3 is TGTGCCAGCAGTTATACGCCACCCGGGACAGCAAACTACAATGAGCAGTTCTTC.

This clonotype was picked up many times. The chain carries TRBV20-1 and TRBJ2-3; TRBD2 matches at 11 bases. Looked up from germline, CDR1 is DFQATT and CDR2 is SNEGSKA (reference sequence). V lost 5 bases to trimming and J lost 0 bases; unmatched junction nucleotides: 4. The CDR3 extends over 15 amino acids. CDR3 sequence (DNA): TGCAGTGCTCGGCTAGCGGGGGGAAGCACAGATACGCAGTATTTT. This encodes CSARLAGGSTDTQYF.

This chain joins TRBV6-2 or TRBV6-3 and TRBJ2-1; D may be TRBD1 or TRBD2 (5 bases each). V was trimmed by 2 bases and J by 9 bases, leaving 11 bases between them. The V gene's germline CDR1 is MNHEY and CDR2 SVGEGT. There are 13 residues in the CDR3. The CDR3 sequence is CASSYLGETEQFF. The CDR3 nucleotides read TGTGCCAGCAGTTACCTAGGGGAGACTGAGCAGTTCTTC.

V gene TRBV20-1 combines with J gene TRBJ2-7, with TRBD1 identical over 9 bases. Germline assignment: CDR1 DFQATT and CDR2 SNEGSKA (reference sequence). This CDR3 comprises 12 residues. The junction had 8 bases not matched to a gene; V was cut back by 3 bases and J by 11 bases. The CDR3 region is CSASQGTGRKYF. The CDR3 nucleotides are TGCAGTGCTAGCCAAGGGACAGGGAGGAAGTACTTC.

V and J are TRBV10-3 and TRBJ2-1; D is possibly TRBD2 (5 bases). V dropped 3 bases and J dropped 9 bases, with 15 bases sitting between them. Looked up from germline, CDR1 is ENHRY and CDR2 is SYGVKD. The CDR3 runs 14 residues. The DNA for the CDR3 is TGTGCCATCAGTGATAGGAAAAGCGGCGGTGAGCAGTTCTTC. Translating it yields CAISDRKSGGEQFF.

V and J are TRBV10-3 and TRBJ2-1, with 7 bases aligning to TRBD2. Trimming removed 5 bases from V and 3 bases from J; junction bases left unmatched: 10. The CDR3 length is 16 residues. Germline V gives CDR1 ENHRY, CDR2 SYGVKD. CDR3 sequence: CAISRSLAEDYNEQFF. The CDR3 nucleotides are TGTGCCATCAGTAGGTCTCTAGCGGAAGACTACAATGAGCAGTTCTTC.

In this sample, this clonotype turned up a few times. J is TRBJ1-6 and V is TRBV28; 11 nucleotides line up with TRBD1. The CDR3 runs to 17 residues. The germline CDR1 and CDR2 sequences are MDHEN and SYDVKM. J was trimmed by 8 bases and V by 4 bases; bases with no gene match: 10. CDR3 sequence (DNA): TGTGCCAGCAGTTCGCCCGGACAGGGGGCTTCCCATTCACCCCTCCACTTT. It codes for CASSSPGQGASHSPLHF.

This clonotype was seen a handful of times. V usage is TRBV4-1 and J usage is TRBJ2-1; 7 nucleotides match TRBD1. Germline V lookup: CDR1 MGHRA, CDR2 YSYEKL. The CDR3 contains 16 residues. V lost 0 bases to trimming and J lost 4 bases; unmatched junction nucleotides: 6. The CDR3 reads CASSQDGVQGYNEQFF. The DNA for the CDR3 is TGCGCCAGCAGCCAAGATGGTGTACAGGGGTACAATGAGCAGTTCTTC.

Only a few counts were recorded for this clonotype. The chain is built from TRBV28 and TRBJ2-6, with D perhaps TRBD2 (6 bases). Germline V gene lookup returns CDR1 MDHEN and CDR2 SYDVKM. This CDR3 spans 15 amino acids. Trimming cost V 6 bases and J 0 bases, with 9 bases left between them. The CDR3 sequence is CASRGGGSGANVLTF. CDR3 sequence (DNA): TGTGCCAGCAGGGGGGGAGGCTCTGGGGCCAACGTCCTGACTTTC.

This clonotype was seen only a few times. The chain couples TRBV15 to TRBJ2-7, with TRBD1 identical over 9 bases. This CDR3 contains 14 residues. Germline V gene sequence: CDR1 LNHNV, CDR2 YYDKDF (reference sequence). The V segment lost 5 bases and the J segment 3 bases; nucleotides outside the gene matches: 5. DNA for the CDR3: TGTGCCACCAGCCGGACAGGGGAAATCTACGAGCAGTACTTC. Its translation is CATSRTGEIYEQYF.

V usage is TRBV5-6 and J usage is TRBJ1-4; 11 nucleotides match TRBD1. The CDR3 consists of 16 residues. V lost 4 bases, J lost 6 bases, and 8 bases stayed unmatched. The V gene's germline CDR1 is SGHDT and CDR2 YYEEEE. CDR3: CASSRRTGGAYEKLFF. Written as DNA, the CDR3 is TGTGCCAGCAGCCGAAGGACAGGGGGCGCTTATGAAAAACTGTTTTTT.

This clonotype turned up a few times. This chain connects TRBV6-1 to TRBJ1-5; no definite D call. This CDR3 spans 13 amino acids. Germline V lookup: CDR1 MNHNS, CDR2 SASEGT. Trimming took 10 bases from V and 2 from J, leaving 12 bases between them. The CDR3 region has the DNA TGTGCCATCCTCCTTGCTGGCAATCAGCCCCAGCATTTT. Residues: CAILLAGNQPQHF.

This clonotype was counted between two and nine times. J is TRBJ1-4 and V is TRBV20-1; 11 nucleotides match TRBD1. The CDR3 has 13 residues. V gave up 5 bases and J gave up 8 bases; unmatched junction bases: 4. CDR1 is DFQATT, CDR2 SNEGSKA, per germline (reference sequence). The CDR3 DNA reads TGCAGTGCTGGCGGGACAGGGGGGGAAAAACTGTTTTTT. This encodes CSAGGTGGEKLFF.

V is TRBV9 and J is TRBJ2-7; TRBD2 might be the D (5 bases). The V gene's germline CDR1 is SGDLS and CDR2 YYNGEE. This CDR3 comprises 15 residues. Trimming shortened V by 0 bases and J by 0 bases, and 10 bases separated the two germline ends. The CDR3 loop reads CASSVDAGSSYEQYF. The CDR3 DNA reads TGTGCCAGCAGCGTAGACGCGGGTAGCTCCTACGAGCAGTACTTC.

The J gene is TRBJ2-5, the V gene TRBV20-1, with 12 bases fitting TRBD2. V dropped 4 bases and J dropped 7; count of bases not matched to a gene: 4. The CDR3 consists of 13 residues. In germline, CDR1 is DFQATT, CDR2 SNEGSKA (reference sequence). The chain's CDR3 is CSAKTSGSGTQYF. The DNA of the CDR3 is TGCAGTGCTAAGACTAGCGGGAGTGGGACCCAGTACTTC.

This clonotype was seen a single time. The rearrangement links TRBV4-1 to TRBJ2-2, with 7 bases lining up with TRBD2. Germline assignment: CDR1 MGHRA and CDR2 YSYEKL. This CDR3 is built from 17 residues. The trim removed 8 bases at V and 3 bases at J, leaving 15 bases unmatched. CDR3 amino acids: CASRYPGGGSDTGELFF. Here the CDR3 DNA reads TGCGCCAGCCGATATCCTGGGGGGGGGAGCGACACCGGGGAGCTGTTTTTT.

The chain carries TRBV24-1 and TRBJ2-7; D possibly corresponds to TRBD2 (5 bases). Germline CDR1 reads KGHDR; CDR2 reads SFDVKD. V was pared by 12 bases and J by 7 bases, with 21 bases between. This CDR3 is 13 amino acids long. DNA of the CDR3: TGTGCCCCGCTCCCGGGGTTCTTGGGGGAGCAGTACTTC. It codes for CAPLPGFLGEQYF.

This chain uses TRBV28 with TRBJ2-5, with 13 bases fitting TRBD2. V lost 1 base to trimming and J lost 0 bases; unmatched junction nucleotides: 5. This CDR3 has 18 residues. From germline, CDR1 is MDHEN and CDR2 SYDVKM. The CDR3 is CASSLLWGTSGNQETQYF. As DNA, the CDR3 is TGTGCCAGCAGTTTATTATGGGGGACTAGCGGGAACCAAGAGACCCAGTACTTC. Full variable domain (remainder filled in from reference TRBV28 and TRBJ2-5): DVKVTQSSRYLVKRTGEKVFLECVQDMDHENMFWYRQDPGLGLRLIYFSYDVKMKEKGDIPEGYSVSREKKERFSLILESASTNQTSMYLCASSLLWGTSGNQETQYFGPGTRLLVL.